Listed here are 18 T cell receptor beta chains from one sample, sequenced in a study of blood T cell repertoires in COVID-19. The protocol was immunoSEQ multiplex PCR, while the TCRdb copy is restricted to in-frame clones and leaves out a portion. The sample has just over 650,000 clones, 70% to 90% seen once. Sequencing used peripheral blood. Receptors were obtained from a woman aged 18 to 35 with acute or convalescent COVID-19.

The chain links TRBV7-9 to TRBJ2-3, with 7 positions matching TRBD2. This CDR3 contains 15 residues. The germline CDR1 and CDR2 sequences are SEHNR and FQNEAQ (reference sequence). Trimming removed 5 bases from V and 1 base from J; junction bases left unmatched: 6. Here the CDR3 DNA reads TGTGCCAGCAGCGAAACTAGCGTGGGCACAGATACGCAGTATTTT. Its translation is CASSETSVGTDTQYF.

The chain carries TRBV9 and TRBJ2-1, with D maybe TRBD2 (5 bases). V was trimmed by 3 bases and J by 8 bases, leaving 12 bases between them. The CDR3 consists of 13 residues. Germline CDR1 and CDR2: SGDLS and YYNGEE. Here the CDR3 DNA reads TGTGCCAGCAGCGGCGCACGGGGAGATGAGCAGTTCTTC. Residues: CASSGARGDEQFF.

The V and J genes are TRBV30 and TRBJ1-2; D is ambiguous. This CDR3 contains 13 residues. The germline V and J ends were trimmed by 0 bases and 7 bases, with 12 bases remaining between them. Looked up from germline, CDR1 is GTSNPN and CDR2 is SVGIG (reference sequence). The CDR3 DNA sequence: TGTGCCTGGAGTGTATCGAGCTACCTTGGCTACACCTTC. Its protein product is CAWSVSSYLGYTF.

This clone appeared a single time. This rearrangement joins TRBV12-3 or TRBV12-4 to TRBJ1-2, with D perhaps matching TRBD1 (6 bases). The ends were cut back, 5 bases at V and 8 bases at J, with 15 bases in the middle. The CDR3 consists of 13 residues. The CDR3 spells CASSIQGSSGYTF. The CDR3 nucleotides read TGTGCCAGCAGTATACAGGGTAGTTCAGGCTACACCTTC.

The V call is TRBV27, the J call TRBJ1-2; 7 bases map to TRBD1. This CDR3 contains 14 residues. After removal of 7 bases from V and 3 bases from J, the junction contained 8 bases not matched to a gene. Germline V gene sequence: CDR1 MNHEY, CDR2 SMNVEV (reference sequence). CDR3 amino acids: CASTRQGGDYGYTF. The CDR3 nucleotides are TGTGCCAGCACTAGACAGGGTGGGGACTATGGCTACACCTTC.

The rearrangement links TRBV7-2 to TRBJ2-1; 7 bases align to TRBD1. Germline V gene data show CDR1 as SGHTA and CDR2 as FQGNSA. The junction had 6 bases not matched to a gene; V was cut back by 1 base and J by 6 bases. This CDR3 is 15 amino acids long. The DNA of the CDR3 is TGTGCCAGCAGCTTAGACGAGACAGGGTGCAATGAGCAGTTCTTC. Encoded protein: CASSLDETGCNEQFF.

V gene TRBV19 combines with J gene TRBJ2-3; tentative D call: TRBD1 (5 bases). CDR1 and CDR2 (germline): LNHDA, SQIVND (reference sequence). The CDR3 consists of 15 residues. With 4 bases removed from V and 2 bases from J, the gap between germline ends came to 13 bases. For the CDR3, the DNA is TGTGCCAGTAGTAGTTTGTCTGGACACACAGATACGCAGTATTTT. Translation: CASSSLSGHTDTQYF.

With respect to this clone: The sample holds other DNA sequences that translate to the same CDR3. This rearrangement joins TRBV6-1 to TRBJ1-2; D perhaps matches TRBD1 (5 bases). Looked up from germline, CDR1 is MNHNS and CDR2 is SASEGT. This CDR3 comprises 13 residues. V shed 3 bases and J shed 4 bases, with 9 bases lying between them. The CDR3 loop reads CASSEQGGYGYTF. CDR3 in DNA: TGTGCCAGCAGTGAGCAGGGTGGCTATGGCTACACCTTC.

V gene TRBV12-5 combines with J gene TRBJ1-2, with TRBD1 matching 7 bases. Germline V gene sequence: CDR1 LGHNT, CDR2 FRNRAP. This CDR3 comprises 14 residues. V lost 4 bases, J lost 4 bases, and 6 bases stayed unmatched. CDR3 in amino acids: CASGYEGAGYGYTF. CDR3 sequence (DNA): TGTGCTAGTGGTTATGAGGGGGCGGGCTATGGCTACACCTTC.

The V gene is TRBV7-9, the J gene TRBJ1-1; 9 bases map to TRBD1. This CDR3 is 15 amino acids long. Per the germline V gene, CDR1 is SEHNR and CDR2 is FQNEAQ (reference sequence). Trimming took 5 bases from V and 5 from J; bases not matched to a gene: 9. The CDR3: CASSHPQGAVTEAFF. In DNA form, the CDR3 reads TGTGCCAGCAGCCACCCACAGGGGGCTGTAACTGAAGCTTTCTTT.

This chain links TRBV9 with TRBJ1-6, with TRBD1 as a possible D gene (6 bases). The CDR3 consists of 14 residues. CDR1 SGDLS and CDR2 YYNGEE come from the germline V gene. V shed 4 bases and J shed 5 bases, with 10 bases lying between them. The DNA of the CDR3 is TGTGCCAGCAGCTCAGGGGATCATAATTCACCCCTCCACTTT. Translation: CASSSGDHNSPLHF.

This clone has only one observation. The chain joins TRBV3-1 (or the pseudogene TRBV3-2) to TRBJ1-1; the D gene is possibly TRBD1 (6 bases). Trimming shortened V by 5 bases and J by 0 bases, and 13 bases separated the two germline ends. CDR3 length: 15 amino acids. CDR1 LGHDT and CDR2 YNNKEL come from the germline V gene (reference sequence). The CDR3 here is CASSDGGHMNTEAFF. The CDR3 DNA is TGTGCCAGCAGCGACGGGGGGCACATGAACACTGAAGCTTTCTTT.

This chain's CDR3 is CASSQVPTVGISNQPQHF. The DNA of the CDR3 is TGTGCCAGCAGCCAAGTTCCGACAGTGGGTATAAGCAATCAGCCCCAGCATTTT. The rearrangement links TRBV3-1 (or the pseudogene TRBV3-2) to TRBJ1-5; a weak D match, TRBD1 (5 bases). The CDR3 covers 18 residues. The V gene's germline CDR1 is LGHDT and CDR2 YNNKEL (reference sequence). With 1 base removed from V and 1 base from J, the gap between germline ends came to 17 bases.

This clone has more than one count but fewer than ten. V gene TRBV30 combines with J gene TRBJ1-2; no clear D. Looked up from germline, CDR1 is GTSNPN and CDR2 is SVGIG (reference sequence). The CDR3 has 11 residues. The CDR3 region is CACRGNYGYTF. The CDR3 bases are TGTGCTTGCCGAGGCAACTATGGCTACACCTTC.

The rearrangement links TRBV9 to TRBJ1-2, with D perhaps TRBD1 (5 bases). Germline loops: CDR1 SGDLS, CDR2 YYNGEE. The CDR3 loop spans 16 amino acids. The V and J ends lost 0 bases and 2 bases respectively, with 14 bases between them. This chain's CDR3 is CASSVVGGVGNYGYTF. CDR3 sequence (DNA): TGTGCCAGCAGCGTAGTGGGGGGAGTTGGGAACTATGGCTACACCTTC.

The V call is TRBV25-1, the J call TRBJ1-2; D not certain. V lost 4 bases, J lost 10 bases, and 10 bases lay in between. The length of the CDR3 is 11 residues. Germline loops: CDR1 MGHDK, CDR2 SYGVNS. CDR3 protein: CASSAWTYYTF. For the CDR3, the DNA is TGTGCCAGCAGTGCTTGGACTTACTACACCTTC.

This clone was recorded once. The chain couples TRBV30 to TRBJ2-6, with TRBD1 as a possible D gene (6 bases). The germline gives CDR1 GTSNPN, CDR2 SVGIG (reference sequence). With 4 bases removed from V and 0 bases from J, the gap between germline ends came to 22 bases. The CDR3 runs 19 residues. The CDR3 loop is CAWTLTPGHRCSGANVLTF. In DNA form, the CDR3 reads TGTGCCTGGACCCTGACTCCGGGACACCGCTGCTCTGGGGCCAACGTCCTGACTTTC.

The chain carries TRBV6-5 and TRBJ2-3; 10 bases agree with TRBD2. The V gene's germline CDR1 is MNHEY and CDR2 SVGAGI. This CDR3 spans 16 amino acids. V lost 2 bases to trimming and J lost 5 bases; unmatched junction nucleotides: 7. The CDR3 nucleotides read TGTGCCAGCAGTTACACGCTAGCGGGGGTGGAAGATACGCAGTATTTT. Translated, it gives CASSYTLAGVEDTQYF.